What follows is one T cell receptor (beta chain) and its context. This clone has a single count. The specificity of this receptor is unknown. No much larger clonotype is one base removed from it; base qualities were not supplied. The source of the sample is a study of shared T cell receptors in the human thymus (dated by TCRdb to the early 2020s). Regarding the complete study: The study examined how self-reactive, shared T-cell receptor alpha chains are generated in the human thymus.

CDR1 and CDR2, per the germline V gene, are SGHTA and FQGNSA. Ends trimmed: V by 5 bases, J by 2 bases; bases unmatched to a gene: 9. The CDR3 numbers 17 residues from cysteine through phenylalanine. Only the CDR3 portion is preserved as DNA: 51 bases, with reading frame beginning at the first base. Preparation of the library involved the immunoSEQ multiplex PCR assay. This is the immuneACCESS table as TCRdb keeps it, with only in-frame sequences that have V and J called. A part of the clones is gone; compared with another copy, unresolved V genes explain less than half, and the rest is unexplained. Present in this sample are hundreds of thousands of clones, about 90% of which were seen just once. The ten most abundant clones make up about 0.0094% of the sample. These data also formed part of another study, on human thymus T cells. As the second paper documents: The donors were immunologically healthy infants in Finland who had open corrective cardiac surgery for congenital heart defects. Thymus tissue was obtained as surgical resects removed during corrective cardiac surgery. Usage of V and J gene segments appeared to be biased in both the thymic and the peripheral blood repertoires. The related research reported highly overlapping thymic TCR repertoires among unrelated individuals. TCR alpha and beta repertoires from about eight infant thymus samples and a few related peripheral blood samples were characterized in the study. Donor ages ranged from about 7 to 244 days, and the cohort comprised five to seven male and a couple of female infants. Thymocytes were freed from the tissue by mechanical means and kept at -70 degrees C as pellets of roughly 10-32 million cells. A QIAsymphony instrument was used to extract genomic DNA from frozen cell pellets. TCRB and TCRAD loci were amplified from a standardized quantity of quality-controlled genomic DNA using the immunoSEQ multiplex PCR assay. The amplicons spanned the V(D)J region and were long enough to cover the CDR3 and allow V and J genes to be identified. The commercial immunoSEQ service was used to sequence amplicons on an Illumina platform. Primer bias and sequencing errors were corrected as previously described, and TCRAD and TCRB definitions were based on the IMGT database. immunoSEQ Analyzer 3.0 and VDJTools were used for repertoire analysis, which covered basic statistics, V/J segment usage, diversity estimates, rarefaction and pairwise overlap. To estimate diversity, the Chao1, ChaoE, Efron-Thisted, Shannon and inverse Simpson indices were applied, and diversity was also estimated on datasets down-sampled to the smallest sample. Repertoire overlap was determined by strict matching of CDR3 nucleotide sequence, V gene and J gene, and Jaccard-based multidimensional scaling clustering was applied. On average, thymus samples yielded roughly 800,000 unique TCRB clonotypes, whereas blood samples yielded 75,000 to 95,000.

Rearrangement joined TRBV7-2 to TRBJ2-3; 11 bases in between match TRBD2. This sequence originates from a boy under two years old with a congenital heart defect. Donor details come from another sample of the same person, matched by shared clones. Material: thymocytes. For the CDR3, the sequence is CASSRKLAGAYTDTQYF. The sequence in DNA is TGTGCCAGCAGCCGCAAACTAGCGGGGGCGTACACAGATACGCAGTATTTT.